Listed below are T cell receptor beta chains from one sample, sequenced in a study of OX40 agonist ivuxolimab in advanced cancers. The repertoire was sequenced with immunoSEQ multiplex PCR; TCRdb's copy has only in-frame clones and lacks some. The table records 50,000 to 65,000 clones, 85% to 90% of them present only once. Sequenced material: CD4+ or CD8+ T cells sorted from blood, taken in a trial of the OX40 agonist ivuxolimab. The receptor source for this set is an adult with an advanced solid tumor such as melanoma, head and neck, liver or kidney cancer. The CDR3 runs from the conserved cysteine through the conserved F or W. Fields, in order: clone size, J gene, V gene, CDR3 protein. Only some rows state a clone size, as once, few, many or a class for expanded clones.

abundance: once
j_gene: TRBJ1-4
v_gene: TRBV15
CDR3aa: CATSSGLQGAFEKLFF

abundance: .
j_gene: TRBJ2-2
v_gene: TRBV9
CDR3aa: CASSTRQGAGELFF

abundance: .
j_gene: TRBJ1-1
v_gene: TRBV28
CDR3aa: CASSFVAEAFF

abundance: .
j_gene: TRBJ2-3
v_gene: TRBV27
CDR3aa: CASSRHRTDTQYF

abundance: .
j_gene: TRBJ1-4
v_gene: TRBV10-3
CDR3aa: CATGQGQTNEKLFF

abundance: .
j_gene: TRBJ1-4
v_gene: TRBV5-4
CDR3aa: CASSLDAELNEKLFF

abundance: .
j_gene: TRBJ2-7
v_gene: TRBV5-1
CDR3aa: CASSPTSGQGYASPYEQYF

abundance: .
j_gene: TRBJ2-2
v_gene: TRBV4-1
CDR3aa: CASSQAGISGELFF

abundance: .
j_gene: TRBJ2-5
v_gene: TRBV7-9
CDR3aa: CASSSRDRGPEDQYF

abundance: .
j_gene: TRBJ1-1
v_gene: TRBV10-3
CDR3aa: CAIGTGRAEAFF